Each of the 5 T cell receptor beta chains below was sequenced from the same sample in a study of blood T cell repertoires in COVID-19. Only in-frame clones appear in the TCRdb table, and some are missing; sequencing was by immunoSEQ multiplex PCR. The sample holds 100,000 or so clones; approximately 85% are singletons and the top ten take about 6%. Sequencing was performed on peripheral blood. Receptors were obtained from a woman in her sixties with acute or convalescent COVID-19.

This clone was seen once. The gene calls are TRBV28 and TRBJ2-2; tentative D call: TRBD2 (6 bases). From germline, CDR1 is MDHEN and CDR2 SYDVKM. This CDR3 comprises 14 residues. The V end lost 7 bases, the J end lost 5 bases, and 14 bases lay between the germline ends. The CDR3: CASTKSGGTGELFF. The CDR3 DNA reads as TGTGCCAGCACAAAAAGTGGGGGGACCGGGGAGCTGTTTTTT.

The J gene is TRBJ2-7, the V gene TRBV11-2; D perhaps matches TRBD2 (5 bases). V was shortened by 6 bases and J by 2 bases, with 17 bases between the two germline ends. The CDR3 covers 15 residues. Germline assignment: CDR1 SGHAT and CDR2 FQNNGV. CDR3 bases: TGTGCCAGCAGGCAAGCGGCTCCGCTGACCTACGAGCAGTACTTC. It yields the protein CASRQAAPLTYEQYF.

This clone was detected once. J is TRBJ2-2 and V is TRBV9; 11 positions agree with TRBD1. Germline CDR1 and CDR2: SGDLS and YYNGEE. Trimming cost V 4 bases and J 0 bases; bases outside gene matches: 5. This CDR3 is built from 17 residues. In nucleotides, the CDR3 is TGTGCCAGCAGCCCCTGGACAGGGGGCGCGAACACCGGGGAGCTGTTTTTT. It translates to CASSPWTGGANTGELFF.

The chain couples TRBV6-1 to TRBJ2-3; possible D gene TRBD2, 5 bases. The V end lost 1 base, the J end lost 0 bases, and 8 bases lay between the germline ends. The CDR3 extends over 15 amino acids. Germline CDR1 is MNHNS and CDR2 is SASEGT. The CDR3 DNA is TGTGCCAGCAGTGAAGATCCTAGCAGCACAGATACGCAGTATTTT. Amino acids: CASSEDPSSTDTQYF.

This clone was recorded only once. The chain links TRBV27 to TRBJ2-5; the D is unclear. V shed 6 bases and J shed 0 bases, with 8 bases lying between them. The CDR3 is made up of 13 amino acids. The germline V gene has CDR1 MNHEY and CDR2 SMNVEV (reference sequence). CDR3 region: CASSPQNQETQYF. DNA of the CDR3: TGTGCCAGCAGCCCCCAAAACCAAGAGACCCAGTACTTC.